Listed below are T cell receptor beta chains from one sample, sequenced in a study of cytomegalovirus exposure and HLA in healthy donors. Assay: immunoSEQ multiplex PCR; the TCRdb copy retains only in-frame clones and omits some. The sample has tens of thousands of clones, over 70% seen once. Source material: PBMCs. These receptors were obtained from a man aged 60 to 75 in good health and CMV-seronegative. Each CDR3 is given with its conserved first and last residue.

J gene	V gene	CDR3 protein
TRBJ1-2	TRBV29-1	CSVVVGQGGYTF
TRBJ1-4	TRBV19	CASSIGRDTEKLFF
TRBJ2-5	TRBV19	CASSLYSQETQYF
TRBJ1-1	TRBV7-2	CASSLVERNTEAFF
TRBJ2-5	TRBV7-2	CASSLGREVVGTQYF
TRBJ2-7	TRBV5-1	CASSLGGTGSPYEQYF
TRBJ1-1	TRBV5-1	CASSTGDSKAINTFF
TRBJ2-1	TRBV15	CATSSIDRANEQFF
TRBJ2-5	TRBV7-6	CASSLMVSAGQETQYF
TRBJ2-3	TRBV9	CASSPWGQEGGWGTDTQYF
TRBJ1-1	TRBV5-1	CASSLKTGEFTEAFF
TRBJ2-3	TRBV10-3	CAISEGAGGRHSTDTQYF
TRBJ1-5	TRBV9	CATFGGQPQHF
TRBJ1-2	TRBV27	CASRDREVDGYTF
TRBJ2-1	TRBV6-5	CASSAGGYNEQFF
TRBJ2-1	TRBV29-1	CSVGGLAGANEQFF
TRBJ2-3	TRBV7-6	CASSLPLSADTQYF
TRBJ2-5	TRBV7-9	CASSLGLIAGGQETQYF
TRBJ2-1	TRBV2	CASRAGTGGNHNEQFF
TRBJ1-1	TRBV18	CASSPSGDSDLMNTEAFF
TRBJ2-5	TRBV5-6	CASSLADYQETQYF
TRBJ2-5	TRBV7-9	CASSSILVGEGETQYF
TRBJ2-3	TRBV6-4	CASSPEGGGTDTQYF
TRBJ2-7	TRBV27	CASSFREGSYEQYF
TRBJ2-5	TRBV28	CASRLAGGETQYF
TRBJ2-6	TRBV15	CATSTPGTEYSGANVLTF
TRBJ2-3	TRBV30	CARSSGPGDTQYF
TRBJ1-3	TRBV5-6	CASYRGSGNTIYF
TRBJ2-1	TRBV19	CASDTRTYNEQFF
TRBJ2-1	TRBV4-3	CASSQALGLGFHEQFF
TRBJ2-2	TRBV5-4	CASSPRFNTGELFF
TRBJ1-3	TRBV10-3	CAISEDRAGNTIYF
TRBJ2-1	TRBV27	CASSSPGGVSYNEQFF
TRBJ1-5	TRBV5-6	CASSSTESNQPQHF
TRBJ2-3	TRBV10-1	CASSEIQGGTQYF
TRBJ1-1	TRBV6-1	CASTVTTGTEAFF
TRBJ2-5	TRBV6-5	CASSPQGGETQYF
TRBJ1-5	TRBV6-5	CASRPLGEGQPQHF
TRBJ2-3	TRBV2	CASSRPGGTDTQYF
TRBJ1-5	TRBV29-1	CSVSGGVGDQPQHF
TRBJ2-3	TRBV7-2	CASSPPGQGRIHTQYF
TRBJ2-7	TRBV27	CASSFLGTGGSYEQYF
TRBJ1-5	TRBV19	CASSIPTVSSNQPQHF
TRBJ1-6	TRBV6-1	CASSELTAGSPLHF
TRBJ1-2	TRBV28	CASSSVGGTPNYGYTF
TRBJ2-3	TRBV29-1	CSVLRGTSGGTDTQYF
TRBJ2-2	TRBV6-1	CASSDGQNTGELFF
TRBJ2-7	TRBV5-8	CASSLGLAISYEQYF
TRBJ1-4	TRBV6-1	CASSGGGTNEKLFF
TRBJ2-5	TRBV28	CASSTRGLARTQYF
TRBJ2-6	TRBV5-8	CASSLFRGQGVAGANVLTF
TRBJ1-1	TRBV28	CASSQQGYTEAFF
TRBJ1-2	TRBV29-1	CSVEPDDSHYGYTF
TRBJ2-3	TRBV27	CASGSGGPSHTDTQYF
TRBJ2-3	TRBV11-2	CASSLGSRRDTQYF
TRBJ2-3	TRBV10-1	CASSEGTTTDTQYF
TRBJ2-2	TRBV29-1	CSVEVGAGELFF
TRBJ2-1	TRBV6-5	CASSYIGSGRLDEQFF
TRBJ1-2	TRBV30	CACKSRGNGYTF
TRBJ2-5	TRBV19	CASSISAGNSETQYF